These 20 T cell receptor beta chains originate from one sample sequenced in a study of blood T cells in healthy people across ages. Combining a sample-barcoded 5' primer with a J-beta primer mix, a second PCR ran for 7 to 11 cycles. TCRdb ran MiXCR on the 5' RACE reads and lists one entry per CDR3 protein. The sample includes roughly 1,500,000 distinct CDR3 sequences, approximately 40% of them seen just once. The sequenced sample consisted of blood. Every receptor here comes from a woman under 30 in good health.

This clonotype was seen more than once but under ten times. The V gene is TRBV28, the J gene TRBJ2-3, with 9 bases fitting TRBD1. The V and J ends lost 6 bases and 3 bases, in that order; junction bases with no gene match: 7. Germline V lookup: CDR1 MDHEN, CDR2 SYDVKM. This CDR3 has 15 residues. Here the CDR3 DNA reads TGTGCCAGCAGGGGTGGGGACAGGGCGACAGATACGCAGTATTTT. It codes for CASRGGDRATDTQYF.

The V gene is TRBV23-1, the J gene TRBJ2-6; 8 bases line up with TRBD1. TRBV23-1 has ORF status, its function being uncertain. The CDR3 covers 18 residues. Trimming took 4 bases from V and 0 from J; bases not matched to a gene: 8. The CDR3 here is CASSPRTGSTSGANVLTF. The CDR3 DNA sequence: TGCGCCAGCAGTCCCCGGACAGGGAGTACCTCTGGGGCCAACGTCCTGACTTTC.

This clonotype was counted only a few times. The chain couples TRBV7-2 to TRBJ1-2; 7 positions match TRBD1. The V gene end was trimmed by 2 bases and the J gene end by 7 bases; junction bases not matched to a gene: 7. This CDR3 comprises 14 residues. Germline CDR1 and CDR2: SGHTA and FQGNSA. CDR3 in DNA: TGTGCCAGCAGCTTAAGACAGGGATTAAGTGGCTACACCTTC. Its translation is CASSLRQGLSGYTF.

This sequence joins TRBV14 and TRBJ2-7; D uncertain. From germline, CDR1 is SGHDN and CDR2 FVKESK. The CDR3 runs to 13 residues. V was cut by 3 bases and J by 2 bases, with 8 bases left in between. In DNA form, the CDR3 reads TGTGCCAGCAGCCATCAGACTCCCTACGAGCAGTACTTC. Protein product: CASSHQTPYEQYF.

The chain uses TRBV4-1 and TRBJ2-1, with 9 bases lining up with TRBD1. Unmatched junction bases numbered 10, after V lost 4 bases and J lost 6 bases. The CDR3 spans 16 residues. Germline CDR1 is MGHRA and CDR2 is YSYEKL. DNA for the CDR3: TGCGCCAGCAGCCGCTCCGGGACAGGGATTCTCAATGAGCAGTTCTTC. Its protein product is CASSRSGTGILNEQFF.

The chain uses TRBV21-1 and TRBJ1-5; the table gives TRBD1 as D, unverified against the DNA. TRBV21-1 is labeled a pseudogene. The CDR3 sequence is 19 residues long. As DNA, the CDR3 is TGTGCCAGCAGCAGGGAGGGACAGGGGCATTTGGTTAACAATCAGCCCCAGCATTTT. Translating it yields CASSREGQGHLVNNQPQHF.

The chain combines TRBV7-9 with TRBJ2-5; 9 bases agree with TRBD1. This CDR3 region has 15 residues. Germline CDR1 and CDR2: SEHNR and FQNEAQ (reference sequence). Unmatched junction bases numbered 11, after V lost 10 bases and J lost 2 bases. The CDR3 DNA is TGTGCCACCTCCCATCTTGACAGGGGGCAAGAGACCCAGTACTTC. It translates to CATSHLDRGQETQYF. Looking up the rest from reference TRBV7-9 and TRBJ2-5 gives the full variable domain: DTGVSQNPRHKITKRGQNVTFRCDPISEHNRLYWYRQTLGQGPEFLTYFQNEAQLEKSRLLSDRFSAERPKGSFSTLEIQRTEQGDSAMYLCATSHLDRGQETQYFGPGTRLLVL.

This clonotype was seen a handful of times. J is TRBJ2-1 and V is TRBV5-5; tentatively, D is TRBD1 or TRBD2 (5 bases each). Germline V gene lookup returns CDR1 SGHKS and CDR2 YYEKEE (reference sequence). Trimming left V 6 bases short and J 9 bases short, with 10 bases between. The CDR3 covers 11 residues. CDR3 nucleotide sequence: TGTGCCAGCATCGAGGGGTCTGAGCAGTTCTTC. This sequence encodes CASIEGSEQFF. Variable domain in full (rest from reference TRBV5-5 and TRBJ2-1): DAGVTQSPTHLIKTRGQQVTLRCSPISGHKSVSWYQQVLGQGPQFIFQYYEKEERGRGNFPDRFSARQFPNYSSELNVNALLLGDSALYLCASIEGSEQFFGPGTRLTVL.

The chain carries TRBV5-1 and TRBJ2-7; 10 bases match TRBD2. The end of the DNA aligns better with TRBJ2-1, so the J call may be wrong. Per the germline V gene, CDR1 is SGHRS and CDR2 is YFSETQ. The CDR3 is 14 amino acids. CDR3 in DNA: TGCGCCAGCGGACTAGCGGAGGGGTACAATGAGCAGTTCTTC. Translation: CASGLAEGYNEQFF.

This chain joins TRBV20-1 and TRBJ2-7, with D uncertain. CDR3 length: 13 amino acids. Trimming removed 2 bases from V and 2 bases from J, with 10 bases in between. CDR1 and CDR2 (germline): DFQATT, SNEGSKA (reference sequence). The CDR3 loop reads CSARSPDTYEQYF. The CDR3 nucleotides are TGCAGTGCTAGAAGTCCCGACACCTACGAGCAGTACTTC.

The genes are TRBV9 and TRBJ2-7, with TRBD2 matching over 11 bases. The ends lost 4 bases at V and 2 bases at J; junction bases unmatched: 8. Germline V gene lookup returns CDR1 SGDLS and CDR2 YYNGEE. There are 16 residues in the CDR3. For the CDR3, the DNA is TGTGCCAGCAGCCCCCATAGCGGGAGGGCCCCCTACGAGCAGTACTTC. Its translation: CASSPHSGRAPYEQYF.

The chain combines TRBV5-1 with TRBJ2-1, with D perhaps TRBD1 or TRBD2 (6 bases each). Germline V gene lookup returns CDR1 SGHRS and CDR2 YFSETQ. Trimming cost V 0 bases and J 7 bases, with 14 bases left between them. The CDR3 contains 15 residues. The CDR3 DNA reads TGCGCCAGCAGCTTGGAAGGGGGGCCTAGGAATGAGCAGTTCTTC. Residues: CASSLEGGPRNEQFF.

This clonotype was detected once. This chain joins TRBV20-1 and TRBJ1-1, with D maybe TRBD1 (5 bases). This CDR3 has 14 amino acids. Germline V lookup: CDR1 DFQATT, CDR2 SNEGSKA (reference sequence). V gave up 2 bases and J gave up 6 bases, with 16 bases separating them. The CDR3 nucleotides are TGCAGTGCTAGACGCCCCCTCGAGGGGTCTGAAGCTTTCTTT. It encodes CSARRPLEGSEAFF.

V and J are TRBV3-1 and TRBJ2-2; the D is unclear. V lost 1 base, J lost 2 bases, and 17 bases lay in between. Germline lookup yields CDR1 LGHDT and CDR2 YNNKEL (reference sequence). The CDR3 is made up of 18 amino acids. CDR3 sequence: CASSQGSRRSFNTGELFF. CDR3 DNA sequence: TGTGCCAGCAGCCAAGGGTCGCGCAGGAGCTTCAACACCGGGGAGCTGTTTTTT. Using reference TRBV3-1 and TRBJ2-2 for the parts outside the CDR3, the full variable domain is DTAVSQTPKYLVTQMGNDKSIKCEQNLGHDTMYWYKQDSKKFLKIMFSYNNKELIINETVPNRFSPKSPDKAHLNLHINSLELGDSAVYFCASSQGSRRSFNTGELFFGEGSRLTVL.

V is TRBV4-1 and J is TRBJ2-1; D not resolved. Germline V gene lookup returns CDR1 MGHRA and CDR2 YSYEKL. CDR3 length: 14 amino acids. The V end was cut by 0 bases, the J end by 4 bases, with 7 bases between. The CDR3 sequence: CASSQEGSYNEQFF. CDR3 nucleotides: TGCGCCAGCAGCCAAGAGGGCAGTTACAATGAGCAGTTCTTC.

This clonotype was detected ten times or more. V and J are TRBV20-1 and TRBJ2-3; D is ambiguous. Germline values: CDR1 DFQATT, CDR2 SNEGSKA (reference sequence). The CDR3 loop spans 12 amino acids. V lost 5 bases and J lost 7, with 13 bases in between. The CDR3 sequence: CSARRSPNTQYF. CDR3 in DNA: TGCAGTGCTCGCCGGAGCCCGAATACGCAGTATTTT.

This chain joins TRBV28 and TRBJ2-6; D is possibly TRBD1 (6 bases). From germline, CDR1 is MDHEN and CDR2 SYDVKM. V lost 6 bases to trimming and J lost 2 bases, with 11 bases between them. This CDR3 spans 15 amino acids. The CDR3 sequence is CASRNTGTGANVLTF. CDR3 nucleotides: TGTGCCAGCAGGAACACAGGGACTGGGGCCAACGTCCTGACTTTC.

This clonotype was counted only a few times. The chain links TRBV28 to TRBJ1-1, with a possible D match to TRBD1 (6 bases). The germline V gene has CDR1 MDHEN and CDR2 SYDVKM. The CDR3 extends over 12 amino acids. V was pared by 2 bases and J by 8 bases, with 9 bases between. The CDR3 DNA follows: TGTGCCAGCAGTTTAGTCGACAGGGAAGCTTTCTTT. Its translation is CASSLVDREAFF.

This clonotype was seen only a few times. The chain has TRBV11-2 and TRBJ2-5; TRBD1 matches at 7 bases. The better agreement between TRBJ2-7 and the DNA end casts doubt on the J call. CDR3 length equals 14 residues. Germline loops: CDR1 SGHAT, CDR2 FQNNGV. CDR3 coding DNA: TGTGCCAGCAGCCAAGGGACAGTTCAAGACGAGCAGTACTTC. As protein: CASSQGTVQDEQYF.

This clonotype was counted only a few times. This chain connects TRBV28 to TRBJ1-2, with 7 bases lining up with TRBD1. CDR1 MDHEN and CDR2 SYDVKM come from the germline V gene. J lost 4 bases, V lost 2 bases, and 7 bases had no gene match. The CDR3 loop spans 15 amino acids. This CDR3 is CASSLTPQGSYGYTF. CDR3 coding DNA: TGTGCCAGCAGTTTAACGCCACAGGGGTCCTATGGCTACACCTTC.